This T cell receptor (beta chain) was sequenced for a study of shared clonotypes between healthy human individuals. Study background: With ages of 18 to 49, the donors were a couple of women and a few men.

Selected positively for CCR7 and CD45RO-negative, naive CD8 cells excluded terminally differentiated effector memory CD45RA+ cells. Every donor, a Caucasian adult, lived in Nashville, Tennessee. The CDR3 extends over 15 amino acids. V lost 3 bases to trimming and J lost 10 bases, with 19 bases between them. The germline V gene has CDR1 MNHEY and CDR2 SMNVEV (reference sequence). Regarding this clone: The antigen is unknown.

An even split of each subset's genomic DNA across several immunoSEQ plates was performed. Sequenced by immunoSEQ multiplex PCR; TCRdb stores in-frame clones only, minus some. The sample yields about 800,000 clones, approximately 96% seen once. Whole-study findings and limits: Estimated richness was generally greater in naive than memory subsets.

Specimen: naive CD8+ T cells sorted from blood. The sequence was obtained from a man aged 30-40 years in good health. The chain is built from TRBV27 and TRBJ2-1; D might be TRBD1 (5 bases). CDR3 region: CASSLESYPGSEQFF. CDR3 coding DNA: TGTGCCAGCAGTTTGGAAAGCTACCCAGGGTCGGAGCAGTTCTTC.